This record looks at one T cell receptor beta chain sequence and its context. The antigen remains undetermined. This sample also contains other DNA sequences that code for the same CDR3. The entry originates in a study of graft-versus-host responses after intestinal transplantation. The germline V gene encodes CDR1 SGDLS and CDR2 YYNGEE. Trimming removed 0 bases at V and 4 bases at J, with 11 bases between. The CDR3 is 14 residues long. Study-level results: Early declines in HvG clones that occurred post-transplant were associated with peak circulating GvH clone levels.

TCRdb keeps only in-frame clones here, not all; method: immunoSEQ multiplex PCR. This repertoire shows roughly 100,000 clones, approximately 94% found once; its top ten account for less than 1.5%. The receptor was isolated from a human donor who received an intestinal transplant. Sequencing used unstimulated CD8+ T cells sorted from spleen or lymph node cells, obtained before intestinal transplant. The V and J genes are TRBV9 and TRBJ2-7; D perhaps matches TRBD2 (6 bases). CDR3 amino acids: CASSVGGSGYEQYF. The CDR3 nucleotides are TGTGCCAGCAGCGTAGGGGGTAGCGGTTACGAGCAGTACTTC.